Below are 32 T cell receptor beta chains sequenced from a single sample in a study of beta chain features in type 1 diabetes (dated by TCRdb to between 2017 and 2018). Paper-wide results and their limitations: Type 1 diabetes patients showed a moderate but significant shortening of TCRB CDR3 length in all four CD4+ subsets.

The protocol used for the library was the immunoSEQ multiplex PCR assay. The High Capacity cDNA Reverse Transcription Kit was used to reverse transcribe all of the isolated RNA, meaning that expressed TCRB transcripts were what got sequenced. In TCRdb, the immuneACCESS table is reduced to in-frame sequences with V and J assigned. These tables do not hold every clone; where another copy was compared, an unresolved V gene accounts for under half, and the others remain unexplained. In this sample the table shows tens of thousands of clones, roughly 52% of which occur a single time. Roughly 2.6% of the sample belongs to the ten largest clones. What these receptors recognize is not known. Input material: Tregs from blood. The cell subset or site tag for this specimen amounts to: regulatory CD4+ T cells. The receptors were gathered from a woman in her thirties or forties with type 1 diabetes.

CDR3 nucleotides: TGTGCCAGCAGTTTATGGGGACAGGGGGCTTTTGGAAACACCATATATTTT. Its translation is CASSLWGQGAFGNTIYF. This chain links TRBV28 with TRBJ1-3, with 12 positions matching TRBD1. This CDR3 contains 17 residues. V trimming: 0 bases; J trimming: 3 bases; junction bases outside the gene matches: 3. Germline CDR1 MDHEN, CDR2 SYDVKM.

The chain has TRBV5-1 and TRBJ2-3, with D possibly being TRBD2 (5 bases). The CDR3 runs to 16 residues. V lost 1 base to trimming and J lost 0 bases, with 12 bases between them. The germline CDR1 and CDR2 sequences are SGHRS and YFSETQ. The CDR3 region is CASSLLALSSTDTQYF. Written as DNA, the CDR3 is TGCGCCAGCAGCTTGTTAGCGTTATCTAGCACAGATACGCAGTATTTT.

The rearrangement joins TRBV15 to TRBJ2-1; D is uncertain. Trimming took off 4 bases at V and 0 bases at J, with 13 bases between the two ends. The V gene's germline CDR1 is LNHNV and CDR2 YYDKDF (reference sequence). The CDR3 totals 16 residues. The CDR3 DNA follows: TGTGCCACCAGCAAATTTCAGGCGACCTCCTACAATGAGCAGTTCTTC. Protein sequence: CATSKFQATSYNEQFF.

J is TRBJ2-3 and V is TRBV6-1; 7 positions match TRBD1. With 4 bases clipped from V and 0 bases from J, the junction kept 4 bases outside the gene matches. Germline V lookup: CDR1 MNHNS, CDR2 SASEGT. The CDR3 runs to 15 residues. The CDR3 region has the DNA TGTGCCAGCAGTGTCACAGGGGCTAGCACAGATACGCAGTATTTT. Protein product: CASSVTGASTDTQYF.

V usage is TRBV10-2 and J usage is TRBJ2-5; D gene ambiguous. The V and J ends lost 2 bases and 2 bases respectively, with 9 bases between them. This CDR3 is built from 14 residues. Germline CDR1 WSHSY, CDR2 SAAADI. CDR3 coding DNA: TGCGCCAGCAGTGAGATCCTCGTACAAGAGACCCAGTACTTC. Residues: CASSEILVQETQYF.

This clone turned up a few times. The J gene is TRBJ1-1, the V gene TRBV5-1, with 7 bases aligning to TRBD1. CDR1 SGHRS and CDR2 YFSETQ come from the germline V gene. With 4 bases clipped from V and 1 base from J, the junction kept 1 base outside the gene matches. The CDR3 spans 13 residues. The CDR3 loop is CASSRTGNTEAFF. CDR3 nucleotides: TGCGCCAGCAGCCGGACAGGGAACACTGAAGCTTTCTTT.

Here the CDR3 reads CASSESGYGTQYF. Written as DNA, the CDR3 is TGTGCCAGCAGTGAATCAGGGTATGGTACGCAGTATTTT. The chain recombines TRBV28 with TRBJ2-3, with D perhaps matching TRBD1 (5 bases). Trimming took 5 bases from V and 8 from J, leaving 14 bases between them. Germline V gene lookup returns CDR1 MDHEN and CDR2 SYDVKM. The CDR3 length is 13 residues.

There are a few counts of this clone. The chain employs TRBV18 and TRBJ2-4, with a possible D match to TRBD2 (6 bases). Germline V CDR1 and CDR2: KGHSH, LQKENI. The V gene lost 4 bases and the J gene lost 1 base, with 17 bases spanning the gap. The CDR3 length is 17 residues. CDR3 sequence: CASSLFRAAGAKNIQYF. The CDR3 DNA reads as TGTGCCAGCTCACTTTTCCGGGCCGCGGGGGCCAAAAACATTCAGTACTTC.

The rearrangement joins TRBV5-1 to TRBJ2-2, with 9 bases aligning to TRBD2. Germline V gene lookup returns CDR1 SGHRS and CDR2 YFSETQ. The CDR3 consists of 15 residues. The V and J ends lost 2 bases and 6 bases, in that order; junction bases with no gene match: 5. CDR3 sequence reads: CASSFITSGSGELFF. The CDR3 DNA follows: TGCGCCAGCAGCTTCATTACTAGCGGGTCCGGGGAGCTGTTTTTT.

The gene calls are TRBV6-5 and TRBJ1-1; D unclear. This CDR3 spans 14 amino acids. Germline CDR1 is MNHEY and CDR2 is SVGAGI. The V end was cut by 8 bases, the J end by 1 base, with 14 bases between. The CDR3 DNA follows: TGTGCCAGCGCTGGCTCGAGGCCGAACACTGAAGCTTTCTTT. Residues: CASAGSRPNTEAFF.

This clone has only one observation. The chain uses TRBV2 and TRBJ1-5; D ambiguous. Between the trimmed V and J ends, which lost 3 bases and 4 bases, there was a span of 10 bases. CDR1 and CDR2 from the germline V gene are SNHLY and FYNNEI. The CDR3 has 14 amino acids. CDR3 amino acids: CASSDKGENQPQHF. CDR3 nucleotide sequence: TGTGCCAGCAGTGACAAGGGAGAAAATCAGCCCCAGCATTTT.

The sample holds a few counts of this clone. V and J are TRBV7-2 and TRBJ2-7; possibly TRBD1 for D (5 bases). CDR1 and CDR2 (germline): SGHTA, FQGNSA. The V end lost 3 bases, the J end lost 4 bases, and 19 bases lay between the germline ends. The CDR3 has 16 amino acids. CDR3 bases: TGTGCCAGCAGCTTTGGTATGACAGCCCTACCTTACGAGCAGTACTTC. Translating gives CASSFGMTALPYEQYF.

The chain uses TRBV6-5 and TRBJ1-1; TRBD1 might be the D (5 bases). V was shortened by 6 bases and J by 2 bases, with 10 bases between the two germline ends. The CDR3 is made up of 13 amino acids. CDR1 is MNHEY, CDR2 SVGAGI, per germline. CDR3 bases: TGTGCCAGCAGCTTAAGGGGAAACACTGAAGCTTTCTTT. Protein product: CASSLRGNTEAFF.

This clone was detected only a few times. This chain uses TRBV7-9 with TRBJ2-3; 8 bases match TRBD2. This CDR3 is 16 amino acids long. With 7 bases clipped from V and 2 bases from J, the junction kept 11 bases outside the gene matches. Germline CDR1 SEHNR, CDR2 FQNEAQ (reference sequence). The CDR3 coding sequence is TGTGCCAGCACCTTGATGGGGACTAGGACCACAGATACGCAGTATTTT. Encoded protein: CASTLMGTRTTDTQYF.

This clone was seen more than once but under ten times. The gene calls are TRBV29-1 and TRBJ2-7; 7 bases are shared with TRBD1. V shed 7 bases, J shed 0 bases, and the junction held 3 bases outside the gene matches. The germline CDR1 and CDR2 sequences are SQVTM and ANQGSEA. There are 12 residues in the CDR3. Here the CDR3 DNA reads TGCAGCGGGACAGGCGCCTCCTACGAGCAGTACTTC. Translated, it gives CSGTGASYEQYF.

The chain employs TRBV6-5 and TRBJ1-1, with D perhaps TRBD1 (6 bases). The germline CDR1 and CDR2 sequences are MNHEY and SVGAGI. Trimming removed 6 bases at V and 8 bases at J, with 13 bases between. CDR3 size: 12 residues. The CDR3: CASRKDSLEAFF. In DNA form, the CDR3 reads TGTGCCAGCAGAAAGGACAGCCTCGAAGCTTTCTTT.

The chain has TRBV27 and TRBJ2-2; D possibly corresponds to TRBD2 (5 bases). Germline V gives CDR1 MNHEY, CDR2 SMNVEV (reference sequence). Trimming took 2 bases from V and 1 from J, leaving 8 bases between them. This CDR3 contains 15 residues. In DNA form, the CDR3 reads TGTGCCAGCAGTTTAAACGGGATGAACACCGGGGAGCTGTTTTTT. This sequence encodes CASSLNGMNTGELFF.

This clone was seen more than once but under ten times. The V gene is TRBV5-4, the J gene TRBJ2-1; 14 nucleotides agree with TRBD2. The germline V gene encodes CDR1 SGHNT and CDR2 YYREEE (reference sequence). This CDR3 contains 16 residues. V lost 0 bases and J lost 9; bases outside the gene matches: 5. CDR3 sequence reads: CASSLGGLAGAGEQFF. The CDR3 coding sequence is TGTGCCAGCAGCTTGGGGGGACTAGCGGGAGCTGGTGAGCAGTTCTTC.

The chain carries TRBV28 and TRBJ2-3; 9 bases align to TRBD1. This CDR3 contains 14 residues. Germline V gene sequence: CDR1 MDHEN, CDR2 SYDVKM. V was clipped by 8 bases and J by 4 bases; unmatched bases: 7. The CDR3 protein is CASDGQGTPDTQYF. CDR3 in DNA: TGTGCCAGCGATGGACAGGGGACTCCAGATACGCAGTATTTT. The full variable domain, completed using reference TRBV28 and TRBJ2-3, is DVKVTQSSRYLVKRTGEKVFLECVQDMDHENMFWYRQDPGLGLRLIYFSYDVKMKEKGDIPEGYSVSREKKERFSLILESASTNQTSMYLCASDGQGTPDTQYFGPGTRLTVL.

The rearrangement joins TRBV7-2 to TRBJ1-5; 7 bases are a match to TRBD1. The CDR3 has 15 amino acids. Germline values: CDR1 SGHTA, CDR2 FQGNSA. Germline trimming cut 1 base from V and 2 bases from J; bases unmatched to any gene: 2. The CDR3 coding sequence is TGTGCCAGCAGCTTAGGGGGGACAGGCAATCAGCCCCAGCATTTT. It encodes CASSLGGTGNQPQHF.

The chain recombines TRBV5-1 with TRBJ2-7, with D maybe TRBD1 (5 bases). The CDR3 runs to 13 residues. Per germline, CDR1 SGHRS and CDR2 YFSETQ. V was clipped by 0 bases and J by 6 bases, with 10 bases between them. Here the CDR3 reads CASSLEGWAEQYF. CDR3 sequence (DNA): TGCGCCAGCAGCTTGGAGGGGTGGGCCGAGCAGTACTTC.

This clone was counted only a few times. The CDR3 DNA follows: TGTGCCAGCAGTGACCCCGAGACAGGGGTGATCAAGCAGTACTTC. This encodes CASSDPETGVIKQYF. The gene calls are TRBV6-1 and TRBJ2-7; 8 nucleotides line up with TRBD1. Trimming took 3 bases from V and 8 from J; bases not matched to a gene: 12. In germline, CDR1 is MNHNS, CDR2 SASEGT. CDR3 length: 15 residues.

A few counts support this clone. The V and J genes are TRBV4-3 and TRBJ2-3; tentative D call: TRBD2 (5 bases). This CDR3 contains 14 residues. The germline V and J ends were trimmed by 7 bases and 1 base, with 12 bases remaining between them. Germline lookup yields CDR1 LGHNA and CDR2 YSLEER. The chain's CDR3 is CASKGSMGTDTQYF. The CDR3 DNA sequence: TGCGCCAGCAAAGGGAGTATGGGCACAGATACGCAGTATTTT.

This chain uses TRBV19 with TRBJ1-6; D call uncertain. Trimming removed 6 bases from V and 10 bases from J, with 13 bases in between. Germline V gene lookup returns CDR1 LNHDA and CDR2 SQIVND (reference sequence). The CDR3 loop spans 13 amino acids. The CDR3 reads CASSGGLESPLHF. The CDR3 region has the DNA TGTGCCAGTAGCGGCGGGTTAGAGTCACCCCTCCACTTT. Based on the CDR3 plus reference TRBV19 and TRBJ1-6, the full variable domain is DGGITQSPKYLFRKEGQNVTLSCEQNLNHDAMYWYRQDPGQGLRLIYYSQIVNDFQKGDIAEGYSVSREKKESFPLTVTSAQKNPTAFYLCASSGGLESPLHFGNGTRLTVT.

The chain employs TRBV7-2 and TRBJ2-3; 15 bases are a match to TRBD2. Trimming took 5 bases from V and 5 from J; bases not matched to a gene: 2. The CDR3 length is 15 residues. Germline CDR1 SGHTA, CDR2 FQGNSA. In DNA form, the CDR3 reads TGTGCCAGCAGCCGGGGACTAGCGGGAGGAGATACGCAGTATTTT. Its translation is CASSRGLAGGDTQYF.

The table lists this clone with a few counts. The chain links TRBV7-9 to TRBJ1-3; D remains unclear. The CDR3 is 15 residues long. Germline V gives CDR1 SEHNR, CDR2 FQNEAQ (reference sequence). Between the trimmed V and J ends, which lost 1 base and 6 bases, there was a span of 13 bases. CDR3 sequence reads: CASSLGLQDENTIYF. Written as DNA, the CDR3 is TGTGCCAGCAGCTTAGGACTCCAAGACGAAAACACCATATATTTT.

This chain links TRBV7-2 with TRBJ1-5; 8 bases fit TRBD1. This CDR3 contains 16 residues. V lost 0 bases and J lost 5; bases outside the gene matches: 6. Germline values: CDR1 SGHTA, CDR2 FQGNSA. CDR3 DNA sequence: TGTGCCAGCAGCTTAGCGGCAGGGGGCGACTATCAGCCCCAGCATTTT. It specifies CASSLAAGGDYQPQHF. The full variable domain, rest sourced from reference TRBV7-2 and TRBJ1-5, is GAGVSQSPSNKVTEKGKDVELRCDPISGHTALYWYRQSLGQGLEFLIYFQGNSAPDKSGLPSDRFSAERTGGSVSTLTIQRTQQEDSAVYLCASSLAAGGDYQPQHFGDGTRLSIL.

The CDR3 region has the DNA TGTGCCAGCAGCTTGCCAGGGGGTTTTTCACCCCTCCACTTT. Translated, it gives CASSLPGGFSPLHF. The V gene is TRBV7-9, the J gene TRBJ1-6; TRBD1 agrees at 7 bases. The CDR3 runs to 14 residues. Germline CDR1 and CDR2: SEHNR and FQNEAQ (reference sequence). J gave up 9 bases and V 3 bases, and 5 bases lay outside the gene matches.

This clone showed up many times. V usage is TRBV7-9 and J usage is TRBJ1-4; tentatively, D is TRBD1 (6 bases). Germline V gene sequence: CDR1 SEHNR, CDR2 FQNEAQ (reference sequence). The V end was cut by 5 bases, the J end by 4 bases, with 17 bases between. The CDR3 runs to 16 residues. CDR3 coding DNA: TGTGCCAGCAGCGCCAGGGGACCCTTGGGTAATGAAAAACTGTTTTTT. As protein: CASSARGPLGNEKLFF. The complete variable domain, with remaining parts taken from reference TRBV7-9 and TRBJ1-4, reads DTGVSQNPRHKITKRGQNVTFRCDPISEHNRLYWYRQTLGQGPEFLTYFQNEAQLEKSRLLSDRFSAERPKGSFSTLEIQRTEQGDSAMYLCASSARGPLGNEKLFFGSGTQLSVL.

The gene calls are TRBV6-6 and TRBJ1-1, with D perhaps TRBD1 (5 bases). Germline V gene data show CDR1 as MNHNY and CDR2 as SVGAGI (reference sequence). The CDR3 totals 15 residues. V lost 0 bases, J lost 4 bases, and 12 bases lay in between. This CDR3 is CASSYSGRGGTEAFF. CDR3 nucleotides: TGTGCCAGCAGTTACTCAGGAAGGGGAGGCACTGAAGCTTTCTTT.

This clone was seen a handful of times. The V gene is TRBV29-1, the J gene TRBJ2-1; TRBD2 might be the D (7 bases). The CDR3 is 13 residues long. Germline assignment: CDR1 SQVTM and CDR2 ANQGSEA. Trimming pared 3 bases from V and 6 bases from J, leaving 12 bases between. CDR3 in DNA: TGCAGCGTTGACGAGGGGGGGTTCAATGAGCAGTTCTTC. This translates into CSVDEGGFNEQFF.

This clone was seen once. This chain uses TRBV9 with TRBJ2-1, with 12 bases fitting TRBD2. Per the germline V gene, CDR1 is SGDLS and CDR2 is YYNGEE. The V and J ends lost 0 bases and 8 bases, in that order; junction bases with no gene match: 3. The CDR3 covers 15 residues. The CDR3 DNA follows: TGTGCCAGCAGCGTAGGACTAGCGGGGGAACATGAGCAGTTCTTC. It translates to CASSVGLAGEHEQFF. Full variable domain (rest looked up from reference TRBV9 and TRBJ2-1): DSGVTQTPKHLITATGQRVTLRCSPRSGDLSVYWYQQSLDQGLQFLIQYYNGEERAKGNILERFSAQQFPDLHSELNLSSLELGDSALYFCASSVGLAGEHEQFFGPGTRLTVL.